This T cell receptor beta chain comes out of a study of T cells in Graves' hyperthyroidism and ophthalmopathy (dated by TCRdb to between 2019 and 2020). Turning to the overall study: Peripheral blood was sampled at the time of initial diagnosis, prior to any treatment. TCR Vbeta CDR3 sequencing of 135 peripheral blood samples (around 45 ophthalmopathy, 75 hyperthyroidism and roughly 17 progressor patients) is reported in the paper. After sampling, hyperthyroidism patients received methimazole starting at 30 mg daily, and ophthalmopathy patients received high-dose intravenous methylprednisolone. In about six Graves' hyperthyroidism patients, the study also compared T-cell repertoires from thyroid tissue with T-cell repertoires from blood. TCR V-J signatures able to tell the groups apart were searched for in a discovery cohort of 100 patients, of whom roughly 42 had Graves' ophthalmopathy and around 57 had stable Graves' hyperthyroidism. The roughly 99 discovery patients were divided at random into training and test sets in a 7:3 ratio. Prospective prediction of ophthalmopathy was tested in an independent validation cohort consisting of some 19 hyperthyroidism patients and more than 15 patients who later progressed to ophthalmopathy.

General findings and caveats noted by the study authors: Most expanded thyroid clonotypes (frequency above 0.001) were also found in blood, which suggests that blood repertoires may mirror thyroid immune responses. In validation, progression to ophthalmopathy was predicted by the model with around 71% sensitivity and 72% to 80% specificity, a median of around 5.9 months before onset. No statistical method was used to set the sample size in advance, and investigators knew the group allocation. In cross-validation, a model built on a 13 V-J signature told ophthalmopathy apart from stable hyperthyroidism with over 85% sensitivity and around 81% specificity, and in testing the same model reached 80%/75%.

Deletion took 0 bases off V and 0 bases off J, with a span of 9 bases between the germline ends. The germline V gene (reference sequence) gives CDR1 as LGHDT and CDR2 as YNNKEL. The CDR3 measures 17 amino acids from cysteine to phenylalanine. Left in the record is the CDR3 DNA by itself, 51 bases read in frame from the first base. Amplification of TCR beta CDR3 regions was carried out from RNA transcripts. A first-round RT-PCR of the TCR CDR3 used the HTBI primer set with the Qiagen OneStep RT-PCR kit. Libraries were constructed in a second round of multiplex PCR, after which size selection and purification were performed. The libraries were sequenced on an Illumina HiSeq2000 using paired-end 100 bp reads. Per the authors' processing: SOAPnuke was used to process the raw data, removing reads that contained adapters or uncalled bases, had a mean Phred below 15, or lacked an exact match to the constant primer or identifier. High-quality paired reads were merged using COPE v1.2.5, and each unique nucleotide sequence was defined as a clonotype. MiTCR v1.1 was used to align the clonotypes against IMGT TRBV, TRBD and TRBJ reference segments. Only V-J combinations with frequency above 0.0001, covering 99% to 99.2% of repertoires, were analysed. A TCS score was defined as the ratio between F50 (clonal expansion) and ExV (chaos), using BLOSUM62-based TCRdist between CDR3 peptides within each V-J. Welch's t-statistics and random forest reduced just over 500 V-J features to roughly 13, which were used in a naive Bayes classifier (R e1071). TCRdb reprocessing: public reads trimmed at Q25 with fastp, clones called with MiXCR, in-frame beta chains kept. Identical CDR3 proteins give one entry, which carries the most common genes and DNA. TCRdb, not the original authors, processed these V and J calls. The sample data list about 700,000 distinct CDR3 sequences, and approximately 14% of these were observed just once. About a tenth of the sample is held by the ten biggest clonotypes.

Stable Graves' hyperthyroidism was defined as the absence of progression to ophthalmopathy over 18 months of follow-up. The hyperthyroidism patients were between 18 and 65 years old and newly diagnosed, with a disease duration of less than 2 months. Any patient with an uncontrolled infection, another autoimmune disease, pregnancy or lactation was excluded. Diagnoses relied on clinical symptoms, serum thyroxine and TRAb, thyroid ultrasound and orbital computed tomography. PBMCs were isolated from 7.5 to 10 ml of fresh peripheral blood by Ficoll-Paque density gradient centrifugation. Trizol reagent was used to extract total RNA, and RNA quality was then checked on an Agilent 2100 Bioanalyzer. This clonotype turned up a few times. Its antigen has not been determined. Within one base of it there is no much larger clone, and no base qualities were kept.

The sequenced material came from blood. The rearrangement joined TRBV3-1 to TRBJ1-6; TRBD1 might be the D gene, on 5 matching bases. The source is a woman aged 18 to 35 with Graves' hyperthyroidism. The DNA reads as follows: TGTGCCAGCAGCCAAGACAGGGAGAGCTCCTATAATTCACCCCTCCACTTT. It translates as CASSQDRESSYNSPLHF.